This TCR beta chain was sequenced for a study of T cell repertoires in cytomegalovirus infection (dated by TCRdb to about 2019). For the wider study: The HLA type of each donor mattered for the analysis, because public TCR beta signatures pointed to carriage of CMV infection along with the matching HLA type. Study-wide conclusions, independent of this receptor: In both this cohort and an independent roughly 350-donor cohort, the cumulative frequency of public TCR beta family members distinguished carriers of CMV infection plus the relevant HLA type. In the ex vivo response, HLA-C-restricted CMV-specific TCR beta clonotypes were dominant, and in two of eight donors the single most frequent clonotype came from this HLA-C-restricted group.

This clonotype came up many times. Its specific antigen is unknown. No much larger clone is present one base from it, and per-base qualities are unavailable. Trimming costs V 4 bases and J 3 bases, and their ends lie 19 bases apart. CDR1 and CDR2, looked up from the germline V gene, are SQVTM and ANQGSEA. From the cysteine through the phenylalanine, the CDR3 covers 16 amino acids. Here the CDR3 DNA is all that survives: 48 bases in frame from base 1. The sample was run on an Illumina HiSeq 1500. TCRdb reworked the public reads: Q25 trimming with fastp, MiXCR clone assembly, productive beta chains retained. Rows with one shared CDR3 protein collapse into an entry with the most common genes and DNA. Within this sample are 250,000 to 300,000 distinct CDR3 sequences, with more than 15% of them counted one time only. The ten largest make up approximately 51% of the sample.

Rearrangement joined TRBV29-1 to TRBJ2-1; perhaps TRBD1 is the D gene, with 6 bases matching. Specimen: CD8+ T cells from PBMCs. This clonotype originated in a human donor in good health (CMV status not recorded). Some clones in this sample may be carry-over from other donors' samples. The nucleotides read TGCAGCGTTGGGGGGCCCGCCAATGGGAGCTACAATGAGCAGTTCTTC. Its coded protein is CSVGGPANGSYNEQFF.